The 7 T cell receptor beta chains in this list originate from one sample, sequenced in a study of identical twins. TCRdb reanalysed the 5' RACE reads using MiXCR and keeps one entry per CDR3 protein. Among hundreds of thousands of distinct CDR3 sequences listed, roughly 12% were seen once. These data were also filed under a second study, of yellow fever vaccine responses in identical twins.

Sequencing was performed on PBMCs. The receptors here all came from a woman between 18 and 29 years old in good health.

The gene calls are TRBV20-1 and TRBJ2-1; D unclear. Trimming took 1 base from V and 0 from J, leaving 10 bases between them. In germline, CDR1 is DFQATT, CDR2 SNEGSKA (reference sequence). CDR3 length equals 15 residues. The CDR3 spells CSARGEMVSYNEQFF. CDR3 nucleotide sequence: TGCAGTGCTAGAGGCGAGATGGTCTCCTACAATGAGCAGTTCTTC.

This chain links TRBV6-2 or TRBV6-3 with TRBJ1-1, with a tentative D call TRBD1 (6 bases). CDR3 length: 14 amino acids. V lost 6 bases to trimming and J lost 4 bases, with 15 bases between them. CDR1 is MNHEY, CDR2 SVGEGT, per germline. CDR3 sequence reads: CASSRRGAFTEAFF. DNA for the CDR3: TGTGCCAGCAGCCGCCGGGGGGCCTTCACTGAAGCTTTCTTT.

This clonotype has more than one count but fewer than ten. V gene TRBV3-1 combines with J gene TRBJ2-1; D is unresolved. This CDR3 region has 15 residues. The V end lost 1 base, the J end lost 2 bases, and 9 bases lay between the germline ends. CDR1 and CDR2 from the germline V gene are LGHDT and YNNKEL (reference sequence). In DNA, the CDR3 is TGTGCCAGCAGCCAAGTACTGAGTACCTACAATGAGCAGTTCTTC. It is translated as CASSQVLSTYNEQFF.

The rearrangement uses TRBV19 and TRBJ1-1; D is unresolved. CDR1 is LNHDA and CDR2 is SQIVND in the germline V gene (reference sequence). This CDR3 has 13 amino acids. V shed 11 bases and J shed 1 base, with 14 bases lying between them. The CDR3 DNA follows: TGTGCCCCCCGCGGGGAGGAGAACACTGAAGCTTTCTTT. Protein product: CAPRGEENTEAFF. Complete variable domain (other parts from reference TRBV19 and TRBJ1-1): DGGITQSPKYLFRKEGQNVTLSCEQNLNHDAMYWYRQDPGQGLRLIYYSQIVNDFQKGDIAEGYSVSREKKESFPLTVTSAQKNPTAFYLCAPRGEENTEAFFGQGTRLTVV.

The chain has TRBV11-1 and TRBJ2-5, with no clear D. The ends were cut back, 1 base at V and 4 bases at J, with 22 bases in the middle. This CDR3 contains 18 residues. Looked up from germline, CDR1 is SGHAT and CDR2 is FQDESV (reference sequence). Written as DNA, the CDR3 is TGTGCCAGCAGCTTAGGTAGTATGCAAGGGCAGTTCGGAGAGACCCAGTACTTC. As protein: CASSLGSMQGQFGETQYF.

This clonotype was recorded at least ten times. This chain links TRBV11-2 with TRBJ2-7; no clear D gene. The CDR3 loop spans 13 amino acids. Germline V gene data show CDR1 as SGHAT and CDR2 as FQNNGV. Trimming stripped 3 bases from V and 1 base from J, with 7 bases between. The CDR3 sequence is CASSLAVSYEQYV. CDR3 nucleotides: TGTGCCAGCAGCTTGGCAGTATCCTACGAGCAGTACGTC.

The chain recombines TRBV9 with TRBJ1-1, with a weak D call TRBD1 (6 bases). V dropped 0 bases and J dropped 0 bases, with 12 bases sitting between them. The CDR3 contains 16 residues. Germline CDR1 is SGDLS and CDR2 is YYNGEE. The CDR3 loop is CASSVEGGSLNTEAFF. In DNA form, the CDR3 reads TGTGCCAGCAGCGTAGAGGGGGGCAGCCTGAACACTGAAGCTTTCTTT.